The TCR beta chain under discussion was sequenced for a study of PD-1 blockade in classical Hodgkin lymphoma. Documented time point: cycle 4 day 1 (C4D1), after about 6 weeks of nivolumab. Relapse was seen in all patients after autologous stem cell transplantation, and brentuximab vedotin exposure was variable. Complete response, partial response or progressive disease constituted the best response categories observed. V was cut by 0 bases and J by 1 base, with 14 bases left in between. Germline CDR1 reads SGHRS; CDR2 reads YFSETQ. This CDR3 region has 16 residues. About this clone: Antigen specificity is unknown.

The study, taken as a whole, reports: Nivolumab initiation under 1 year post-ASCT meant exclusion.

The table came from immunoSEQ multiplex PCR; TCRdb's copy has only in-frame clones and leaves some out. The table has over 50,000 clones, 87% seen once. The starting material was peripheral blood mononuclear cells (PBMCs), obtained before the fourth cycle of nivolumab. The V gene is TRBV5-1, the J gene TRBJ2-7; possible D gene TRBD2, 5 bases. The TCR comes from a human donor with classical Hodgkin lymphoma. The CDR3 sequence is CASSLAPGSLSYEQYF. For the CDR3, the DNA is TGCGCCAGCAGCTTGGCCCCGGGATCCCTGTCCTACGAGCAGTACTTC.